This paragraph covers one T cell receptor beta chain sequence. The source of the sample is a study of blood T cell repertoires in COVID-19. At the level of the study: Samples of COVID-19 (acute and convalescent) were obtained from the United States, Italy and Spain. Sample material is recorded as cDNA or gDNA derived from T cells, B-cell-depleted T cells, or PBMCs.

Looked up from germline, CDR1 is SGHDT and CDR2 is YYEEEE. V was clipped by 0 bases and J by 5 bases, with 12 bases between them. The CDR3 covers 15 residues. The authors' processing: Nucleated cell counts were estimated from reference gene primer amplification. Clones were read by immunoSEQ multiplex PCR, and TCRdb kept only the in-frame ones, dropping some. V, J and clone size derive from that table, while D and trimming were established from the DNA sequence. The sample lists over 350,000 clones; around 89% were seen once. V is TRBV5-6 and J is TRBJ2-1, with a weak D call TRBD1 (6 bases). The sequenced material came from peripheral blood. This TCR was sampled from a woman aged 25 to 39 with acute or convalescent COVID-19. Written as DNA, the CDR3 is TGTGCCAGCAGCTTGGTCCAGGGGAAAAACAATGAGCAGTTCTTC. Its protein product is CASSLVQGKNNEQFF.